The present T cell receptor (beta chain) was sequenced within a study of OX40 agonist ivuxolimab in advanced cancers. The repertoire was sequenced with immunoSEQ multiplex PCR; TCRdb's copy has only in-frame clones and lacks some. The sample shows roughly 29,000 clones, 84% of them seen only once. This CDR3 is 14 amino acids long. J was trimmed by 8 bases and V by 5 bases; bases with no gene match: 10. CDR1 is SGHVS, CDR2 FNYEAQ, per germline. This chain links TRBV7-6 with TRBJ1-1; 8 bases align to TRBD1. This material consisted of CD4+ or CD8+ T cells sorted from blood, taken in a trial of the OX40 agonist ivuxolimab. The TCR originated in an adult with an advanced solid tumor such as melanoma, head and neck, liver or kidney cancer. The CDR3 sequence is CASSPGTGGAEAFF. The CDR3 coding sequence is TGTGCCAGCAGCCCCGGGACAGGTGGGGCAGAAGCTTTCTTT.